This TCR beta chain was identified during a study of response to subunit inactivated influenza vaccine. General study results and limits: The authors offered the suggestion that each seasonal influenza vaccination recruits few new T cells.

Comments on this clonotype: Its target is unknown.

TCRdb called the RT-PCR reads again in MiXCR, with one record for every CDR3 protein. The data contain about 300,000 distinct CDR3 sequences, 21% of them singletons. V gave up 0 bases and J gave up 4 bases, with 10 bases separating them. Per the germline V gene, CDR1 is LGHNA and CDR2 is YSLEER. CDR3 length: 15 amino acids. V gene TRBV4-3 combines with J gene TRBJ2-1; D is undetermined. Material: PBMCs from blood, obtained about 20 months after vaccination. The origin of this receptor is a man in his fifties or sixties who received an inactivated influenza vaccine. CDR3 nucleotide sequence: TGCGCCAGCAGCCAAGAGATAGGGCAATACAATGAGCAGTTCTTC. This sequence encodes CASSQEIGQYNEQFF.